This T cell receptor (beta chain) was captured by sequencing in a study of blood T cells in healthy people across ages (dated by TCRdb to 2015 to 2017). For the wider study: Template switching captured roughly one uniquely barcoded TCR beta cDNA molecule per two T cells in model experiments. To avoid experimental bias, donors of different ages were randomly spread across the sequencing lanes. Two additional independent replicas of 1 million unique cDNA reads from the same blood draw were analyzed for two donors (one aged 18 to 29 and one aged 80 or older). Four age groups were formed from the donors: young (average roughly 15 years), middle-aged (around 40), aged (about 62) and long-lived (approximately 80). To track age-related changes in TCR beta repertoire diversity, the study relied on deep sequencing normalized with unique cDNA molecular identifiers. Study-wide findings and limitations: Compared with the aged group, the long-lived group had more naive CD4+ T cells, fewer expanded clones and increased TCR diversity, a pattern suggesting age selection. As age increased, observed TCR beta diversity per million T cells dropped in a roughly linear way, and a significant reduction was already evident by age 40. There was a strong correlation between observed TCR beta diversity and the percentage of naive T cells measured by flow cytometry. Because the CMV infection status of the donors was unknown, age-related changes in expanded clonotypes may potentially have been confounded. Total diversity estimates from one million sequenced T cells were considered lower bounds and underestimates. Conclusive comparison of naive and antigen-experienced compartments was prevented by the profiling of bulk unsorted PBMCs.

To prepare the library, 5' RACE was applied. Sequenced using an Illumina HiSeq 2500. A second roughly 6 to 11 cycle PCR used a sample-barcoded 5' primer and a J-beta primer mix. Each TCR beta cDNA molecule received a unique molecular identifier from a template-switch 5' adaptor carrying 12 random nucleotides. Each sample yielded at least 2.5 million CDR3-containing paired-end reads. All of the RNA was converted into first-strand cDNA using the Mint cDNA synthesis kit, with a TRBC-specific oligonucleotide serving as the primer. Following uracil-DNA glycosylase treatment, all cDNA underwent a first 18-cycle PCR with the universal primers M1SS and BC2_uni_R. The paper's data handling went like this. Each sample was normalized by randomly selecting 1 million high-quality reads, each carrying a distinct molecular identifier. Reads with shared molecular identifiers were discarded instead of being binned into consensus sequences. CDR3 identification, clonotype clustering and error correction used MiTCR with a Q25 quality threshold and the strictest error-elimination algorithm. A nonparametric unseen species model with Euler transformation was used to estimate lower-bound total TCR beta diversity. The public reads were reanalyzed by TCRdb: fastp trimming at Q25, MiXCR alignment, in-frame beta chains only. Each record represents a unique CDR3 protein, reported with the most common genes and DNA among its rows. The V and J calls follow TCRdb's processing rather than the paper's. Within this sample are around 1,500,000 distinct CDR3 sequences, with about 28% of them counted one time only. The top ten clonotypes cover 7.7% of the sample.

V is cut by 2 bases and J by 2 bases, and the space between the germline ends is 14 bases. From cysteine to phenylalanine, the CDR3 is 16 amino acids long. Only the CDR3 part of the read is kept: 48 bases, read in frame from the first base. Based on the germline V gene, the CDR1 and CDR2 sequences are WSHSY and SAAADI. This clonotype has only a few counts. Its antigen is currently not known. No per-base quality is available; no much larger clone lies one base away. The donors were roughly 39 Caucasian individuals from Russia, aged roughly 6 to 100 years, who were systemically healthy. Each donor gave ten milliliters of peripheral blood, collected into EDTA-treated Vacutainer tubes. Ficoll-Paque density-gradient centrifugation was used to isolate PBMCs, with at least 6 million per sample. Trizol reagent was used to extract total RNA from PBMCs, with at least 5 micrograms per sample. For every donor, flow cytometry on a PBMC aliquot measured the percentage of naive CD45RAhigh/CD27high T cells.

Here the chain combines TRBV10-2 and TRBJ2-3, with no D gene named confidently. The sequencing input was blood. The receptor was isolated from a woman in her thirties in good health. At the DNA level, the sequence is TGCGCCAGCAGTGAGGACTCGGAGAGTTACACAGATACGCAGTATTTT. Translated, this is CASSEDSESYTDTQYF.